The following is a T cell receptor beta chain sequence with its context. This same CDR3 is encoded by further DNA sequences in the sample. This PCR relied on a set of 60 Vbeta primers and 13 Jbeta primers. TCRdb's copy holds only in-frame clones and misses some; the assay was immunoSEQ multiplex PCR. The sample yields fewer than 200,000 clones, approximately 72% seen once. The data were taken from a study of cytomegalovirus exposure and HLA in healthy donors. V gave up 1 base and J gave up 3 bases, with 5 bases separating them. Germline V gene lookup returns CDR1 SGHNT and CDR2 YYREEE (reference sequence). The CDR3 length is 12 residues. While unrecorded immune exposures were likely, the donors were nominally healthy when sampled.

The clonotype originates from a human donor in good health. Sequenced sample: PBMCs. The chain carries TRBV5-4 and TRBJ2-7, with D possibly being TRBD1 (5 bases). CDR3 bases: TGTGCCAGCAGCTTGACAGGCTACGAGCAGTACTTC. It specifies CASSLTGYEQYF.